This T cell receptor (beta chain) emerged from a study of CD8+CD57+ T cells in acquired aplastic anemia. Study overall: Yields of DNA that came from sorted CD4+ and CD8+ cells averaged roughly 3.2 ug. Study-wide results and limits: Researchers report that 25 to 35 CD8+ CDR3 sequences appeared in both patients and controls. CD8+ Simpson's diversity did not differ significantly between patients and controls.

This clonotype was picked up many times. No antigen is known for it. Patients sequenced had flow cytometry evidence of CD8+CD57+ cell expansion. No therapy was given to patients before blood sampling. Profiling of TCR beta VDJ combinations and CDR3 sequences used genomic DNA as template. TCRdb reanalysed the reads using MiXCR and keeps one entry per CDR3 protein. There are approximately 150,000 distinct CDR3 sequences in the sample; more than 45% occur only once, and more than 0.85% lies in the top ten. CDR1 SGHVS and CDR2 FQNEAQ come from the germline V gene. The CDR3 runs to 12 residues. Trimming pared 5 bases from V and 12 bases from J, leaving 11 bases between.

This rearrangement joins TRBV7-8 to TRBJ1-6, with D possibly matching TRBD1 (5 bases). The receptor was derived from a human donor with aplastic anemia. What was sequenced was sorted CD4+, CD8+, or CD8+CD57+ T cells (not recorded which) from PBMCs. The chain's CDR3 is CASSKLQEPLHF. CDR3 in DNA: TGTGCCAGCAGCAAGTTACAGGAACCCCTCCACTTT.